The 30 T cell receptor beta chains below were found in one sample sequenced in a study of tumor-infiltrating lymphocytes in primary liver carcinoma. Scientists recovered RNA and DNA together from approximately 20-30 mg of unsorted bulk tissue. Constant-region priming of 500 ng total RNA yielded TCR beta cDNA. Amplification in three nested multiplex PCR rounds with slightly modified ARM-PCR gave rise to TCR beta libraries. Both of the initial two PCR rounds ran for about 11 cycles and employed TRBV1-TRBV30 forward primers alongside a C-beta reverse primer. TCRdb re-called the multiplex PCR reads with MiXCR, one entry per CDR3 protein. The sample lists around 20,000 distinct CDR3 sequences; over 70% were seen once. Sequenced input: liver tumor tissue from sampling region 4. The subset was: tumor region T4, right-lateral pole. The receptors were sampled from a woman younger than 45 with primary liver carcinoma and hepatitis B virus infection.

The CDR3 sequence is CSASPPTGIYNEQFF. In DNA form, the CDR3 reads TGCAGTGCTAGTCCCCCAACAGGTATCTACAATGAGCAGTTCTTC. The gene calls are TRBV20-1 and TRBJ2-1; tentatively, D is TRBD1 (5 bases). The length of the CDR3 is 15 residues. Germline CDR1 DFQATT, CDR2 SNEGSKA (reference sequence). V was trimmed by 3 bases and J by 3 bases, leaving 15 bases between them.

This chain connects TRBV7-8 to TRBJ2-1; the D is unclear. This CDR3 contains 12 residues. The germline V and J ends were trimmed by 11 bases and 8 bases, with 16 bases remaining between them. CDR1 and CDR2 from the germline V gene are SGHVS and FQNEAQ. CDR3 region: CAGGLGLYEQFF. The DNA for the CDR3 is TGTGCCGGCGGTTTAGGGCTGTATGAGCAGTTCTTC.

A single count supports this clonotype. The chain carries TRBV9 and TRBJ1-1; D gene ambiguous. The V gene's germline CDR1 is SGDLS and CDR2 YYNGEE. V lost 2 bases, J lost 6 bases, and 11 bases lay in between. The length of the CDR3 is 13 residues. The CDR3 protein is CASSVEVAAEAFF. In DNA form, the CDR3 reads TGTGCCAGCAGCGTGGAAGTGGCCGCTGAAGCTTTCTTT.

On this clonotype itself: Likely a read error: the CDR3 ends without its conserved phenylalanine or tryptophan. The limits of the CDR3 on the DNA are not certain, so only TCRdb's listed CDR3 is given. This chain links TRBV11-2 with TRBJ2-1. The CDR3 numbers 12 amino acids, ends counted. Looked up from germline, CDR1 is SGHAT and CDR2 is FQNNGV. CDR3 sequence reads: CASSYLNGEQLL.

This clonotype was picked up a small number of times. The CDR3 nucleotides are TGCAGCCCCCGCTCAGAAGGCGTTGTGGATACGCAGTATTTT. The encoded protein is CSPRSEGVVDTQYF. The chain uses TRBV29-1 and TRBJ2-3; the D is unclear. Trimming took off 8 bases at V and 6 bases at J, with 21 bases between the two ends. Germline assignment: CDR1 SQVTM and CDR2 ANQGSEA. The CDR3 consists of 14 residues.

As concerns this clonotype: An end of the junction does not agree with germline; a read error may underlie this. The CDR3 sequence is CASSQAVTGSHISHEKYF. CDR3 in DNA: TGCGCCAGCAGCCAAGCTGTGACGGGGAGTCACATTAGCCACGAGAAGTACTTC. V usage is TRBV4-3 and J usage is TRBJ2-7; a possible D gene is TRBD2 (5 bases). CDR3 length: 18 residues. Germline V lookup: CDR1 LGHNA, CDR2 YSLEER.

About this clonotype itself: At one of its ends the junction is not consistent with the germline gene, which may arise from a read error. This chain connects TRBV6-5 to TRBJ2-2; TRBD2 is a possible D gene (5 bases). The germline V gene encodes CDR1 MNHEY and CDR2 SVGAGI. The CDR3 is 15 residues long. CDR3 sequence (DNA): TGTGCCAGCAGTCGGCTGATATGGTTCACCGGGGAGCTGTGTTTT. Protein sequence: CASSRLIWFTGELCF.

About this clonotype: A much larger clone differs by one base, so this may be a read error. No conserved phenylalanine or tryptophan is present at the end of the CDR3, so a read error is the likely explanation. The V and J genes are TRBV11-3 and TRBJ2-3, with 8 bases fitting TRBD2. CDR3 length: 19 residues. Germline lookup yields CDR1 SGHNT and CDR2 YENEEA. V shed 1 base, J shed 1 base, and the junction held 13 bases outside the gene matches. The CDR3: CASSLGFGAGAGGTDTQYL. For the CDR3, the DNA is TGTGCCAGCAGCTTAGGTTTTGGAGCGGGAGCAGGAGGCACAGATACGCAGTATTTA.

This clonotype was detected once. An end of the junction does not agree with germline; a read error may underlie this. The chain couples TRBV24-1 to TRBJ2-3; D unresolved. Germline V gene sequence: CDR1 KGHDR, CDR2 SFDVKD. The CDR3 runs to 14 residues. CDR3 DNA sequence: TGTGCTACCAGTGATGCTACCGTGACGGTGACGCAGTATTTT. This codes for CATSDATVTVTQYF.

The sample holds many counts of this clonotype. The V gene is TRBV4-2, the J gene TRBJ2-3, with TRBD2 identical over 9 bases. The CDR3 has 18 amino acids. V trimming: 0 bases; J trimming: 1 base; junction bases outside the gene matches: 8. CDR1 is LGHNA and CDR2 is YNFKEQ in the germline V gene. This CDR3 reads CASSQDSSASGGTDTQYF. CDR3 bases: TGTGCCAGCAGCCAAGATAGTTCGGCTAGCGGGGGCACAGATACGCAGTATTTT.

This chain connects TRBV12-3 or TRBV12-4 to TRBJ2-2; maybe TRBD2 (5 bases). The CDR3 extends over 12 amino acids. The V gene lost 10 bases and the J gene lost 7 bases, with 13 bases spanning the gap. The CDR3 loop reads CAKGLGYGELFF. For the CDR3, the DNA is TGTGCCAAAGGACTGGGGTACGGGGAGCTGTTTTTT.

A remark on this clonotype: The junction differs from germline at one of its ends, possibly a read error. The chain couples TRBV6-5 to TRBJ2-2; tentative D call: TRBD2 (5 bases). The germline V gene encodes CDR1 MNHEY and CDR2 SVGAGI. The CDR3 length is 15 residues. The CDR3 loop is CASSPRTAFTGELSF. DNA of the CDR3: TGTGCCAGCAGTCCGCGGACGGCGTTCACCGGGGAGCTGTCTTTT.

The chain recombines TRBV4-3 with TRBJ2-1, with D unclear. Trimming took 10 bases from V and 6 from J, leaving 19 bases between them. There are 14 residues in the CDR3. CDR1 and CDR2 from the germline V gene are LGHNA and YSLEER. This chain's CDR3 is CATNHTELINEQFF. Here the CDR3 DNA reads TGCGCCACCAACCACACAGAGTTGATCAATGAGCAGTTCTTC.

The chain combines TRBV11-2 with TRBJ2-5, with D hard to call. Germline loops: CDR1 SGHAT, CDR2 FQNNGV. Between the trimmed V and J ends, which lost 1 base and 14 bases, there was a span of 14 bases. The CDR3 totals 12 residues. CDR3: CASSLGLESLYF. CDR3 DNA sequence: TGTGCCAGCAGCTTAGGGTTAGAGTCCCTATACTTC.

The CDR3: CASSLYGPIDTQYF. The CDR3 DNA is TGTGCCAGCAGCTTATATGGGCCCATAGATACGCAGTACTTC. The chain is built from TRBV11-3 and TRBJ2-3; D unresolved. Judging by the DNA end, TRBJ2-7 fits better; the J call may be wrong. Germline-derived CDR1 and CDR2 are SGHNT and YENEEA. This CDR3 comprises 14 residues.

This clonotype counts as medium-sized (0.01 to 0.1%). The rearrangement uses TRBV6-1 and TRBJ2-1; the D gene is possibly TRBD2 (6 bases). V was trimmed by 6 bases and J by 9 bases, leaving 15 bases between them. The CDR3 extends over 13 amino acids. The V gene's germline CDR1 is MNHNS and CDR2 SASEGT. Written as DNA, the CDR3 is TGTGCCAGCAGACAGGAGGGTCTCCCTGAGCAGTTCTTC. It is translated as CASRQEGLPEQFF.

Points on this clonotype: The conserved phenylalanine or tryptophan is not found at the CDR3 terminus, so this likely reflects a read error. This rearrangement joins TRBV5-1 to TRBJ2-1; possibly TRBD2 for D (5 bases). CDR1 and CDR2 (germline): SGHRS, YFSETQ. The CDR3 covers 16 residues. This CDR3 is CASTPSPDYSYNGQFL. CDR3 nucleotides: TGCGCCAGCACCCCGTCCCCAGACTATTCCTATAATGGGCAGTTCCTC.

The chain carries TRBV11-3 and TRBJ1-1; no definite D call. Germline values: CDR1 SGHNT, CDR2 YENEEA. V dropped 6 bases and J dropped 4 bases, with 15 bases sitting between them. The CDR3 spans 14 residues. CDR3 region: CASSLRVTITEAFF. For the CDR3, the DNA is TGTGCCAGCAGTTTAAGAGTGACGATCACTGAAGCTTTCTTT.

This clonotype was observed a single time. Since no conserved phenylalanine or tryptophan closes the CDR3, a read error is the likely cause. The rearrangement links TRBV5-5 to TRBJ2-7, with D tentatively TRBD2 (5 bases). The CDR3 has 14 amino acids. Germline assignment: CDR1 SGHKS and CDR2 YYEKEE (reference sequence). CDR3 region: CTISFEQTIYEQYL. CDR3 bases: TGTACCATCAGCTTCGAACAGACTATCTACGAGCAGTACCTC.

This clonotype is judged medium-sized. CDR3 residues: CASSQDRNTDTQYF. CDR3 coding DNA: TGCGCCAGCAGCCAAGATCGGAACACAGATACGCAGTATTTT. This sequence joins TRBV4-1 and TRBJ2-3; D ambiguous. Germline values: CDR1 MGHRA, CDR2 YSYEKL. Trimming pared 0 bases from V and 2 bases from J, leaving 6 bases between. The CDR3 is made up of 14 amino acids.

A note on this clonotype: It is likely a read error, because the conserved phenylalanine at the end of the CDR3 is missing. The chain combines TRBV4-3 with TRBJ2-3; D unresolved. This CDR3 contains 18 residues. The germline V gene encodes CDR1 LGHNA and CDR2 YSLEER. V dropped 3 bases and J dropped 6 bases, with 25 bases sitting between them. The CDR3 reads CASSQWAWLGDPDDTQYV. Here the CDR3 DNA reads TGCGCCAGCAGCCAGTGGGCCTGGCTGGGTGATCCCGATGATACGCAGTATGTT.

In the case of this clonotype: The junction differs from germline at one of its ends, possibly a read error. V gene TRBV11-2 combines with J gene TRBJ2-2; tentatively, D is TRBD2 (5 bases). CDR1 is SGHAT, CDR2 FQNNGV, per germline. This CDR3 region has 16 residues. The CDR3 region is CASSPDFQLNTGELFF. The CDR3 nucleotides are TGTGCCAGCAGCCCCGATTTCCAATTGAACACCGGGGAGCTATTTTTT. Full variable domain (rest looked up from reference TRBV11-2 and TRBJ2-2): EAGVAQSPRYKIIEKRQSVAFWCNPISGHATLYWYQQILGQGPKLLIQFQNNGVVDDSQLPKDRFSAERLKGVDSTLKIQPAKLEDSAVYLCASSPDFQLNTGELFFGEGSRLTVL.

V and J are TRBV4-3 and TRBJ2-7, with TRBD2 matching 7 bases. The germline CDR1 and CDR2 sequences are LGHNA and YSLEER. The CDR3 extends over 18 amino acids. The V and J ends lost 1 base and 8 bases, in that order; junction bases with no gene match: 20. In nucleotides, the CDR3 is TGCGCCAGCAGCCAAGCCGTGACGGGGGGTCACATTAGCAACAAGCAGTACTTC. Translated, it gives CASSQAVTGGHISNKQYF.

Comment on this clonotype: Since no conserved phenylalanine or tryptophan closes the CDR3, a read error is the likely cause. The chain carries TRBV12-3 or TRBV12-4 and TRBJ2-1; maybe TRBD2 (5 bases). Trimming shortened V by 5 bases and J by 12 bases, and 20 bases separated the two germline ends. The CDR3 is made up of 14 amino acids. CDR3 sequence reads: CASSITWTSDGQFS. CDR3 DNA sequence: TGTGCCAGCAGTATTACCTGGACTTCCGATGGGCAGTTCTCC.

This clonotype was seen at least ten times. Compared with germline, one end of the junction differs, possibly owing to a read error. The chain recombines TRBV29-1 with TRBJ1-2, with D perhaps matching TRBD1 (5 bases). The CDR3 has 14 residues. Germline CDR1 and CDR2: SQVTM and ANQGSEA. In DNA, the CDR3 is TGCAGTGTTGATAGAGAGGGGAGAGGCTATGGCTACACCTTC. Translation gives CSVDREGRGYGYTF.

In its sample, this clonotype was seen a few times. This may stem from a read error, because a much larger clone lies one nucleotide away. This rearrangement joins TRBV28 to TRBJ2-3, with D perhaps TRBD1 or TRBD2 (5 bases each). The CDR3 runs 14 residues. Germline lookup yields CDR1 MDHEN and CDR2 SYDVKM. The V and J ends lost 6 bases and 6 bases respectively, with 16 bases between them. For the CDR3, the DNA is TGTGCCAGCAGGGCTCTGGGGGTAATGGATACGCAGTATTTT. Amino acids: CASRALGVMDTQYF.

The rearrangement links TRBV11-2 to TRBJ2-1; D is undetermined. Trimming took 4 bases from V and 8 from J, leaving 12 bases between them. CDR1 SGHAT and CDR2 FQNNGV come from the germline V gene. This CDR3 region has 13 residues. In nucleotides, the CDR3 is TGTGCCAGCAGCTCCCAACCCGGACATGAGCAGTTCTTC. Amino acid sequence: CASSSQPGHEQFF.

To note about this clonotype: A read error may produce the germline difference seen at one junction end. The chain uses TRBV28 and TRBJ1-6, with D unclear. This CDR3 is built from 14 residues. In germline, CDR1 is MDHEN, CDR2 SYDVKM. The CDR3 loop reads CVSSGLSGVSPLRF. The CDR3 coding sequence is TGTGTCAGCAGTGGACTATCCGGAGTTTCACCCCTCCGCTTT.

Within the sample, this clonotype is medium-sized. The chain recombines TRBV6-1 with TRBJ2-4; TRBD2 is a possible D gene (6 bases). V shed 6 bases and J shed 0 bases, with 15 bases lying between them. CDR1 is MNHNS, CDR2 SASEGT, per germline. CDR3 size: 16 residues. Here the CDR3 DNA reads TGTGCCAGCAGGTTGGGAGGCGGTCTAGCCAAAAACATTCAGTACTTC. Its translation is CASRLGGGLAKNIQYF.

This clonotype showed up many times. The rearrangement links TRBV11-2 to TRBJ2-3; 9 bases line up with TRBD2. Germline CDR1 and CDR2: SGHAT and FQNNGV. J was trimmed by 2 bases and V by 5 bases; bases with no gene match: 11. CDR3 length: 17 residues. In DNA form, the CDR3 reads TGTGCCAGCAGCCGAGGGGGGCTAGCGGGATACACAGATACGCAGTATTTT. Translating gives CASSRGGLAGYTDTQYF.